One and the same sample provided the 19 T cell receptor beta chains below, sequenced in a study of PD-1 blockade in classical Hodgkin lymphoma. The patients all showed relapse after autologous stem cell transplantation, while their brentuximab vedotin exposure varied. Profiling relied on immunoSEQ multiplex PCR, and the TCRdb table lists in-frame clones only, not all of them. This sample carries roughly 70,000 clones, roughly two thirds of them seen once, and the ten largest clones take roughly 9%. The material sequenced was peripheral blood mononuclear cells (PBMCs), taken before the second cycle of nivolumab. Every receptor here comes from a human donor with classical Hodgkin lymphoma.

CDR3 nucleotides: TGTGCCAGCAGTTACCAGGGTAGGCGAAGCGAGCAGTACTTC. Encoded protein: CASSYQGRRSEQYF. The chain has TRBV6-5 and TRBJ2-7, with D possibly TRBD1 on 5 matching bases. The germline CDR1 and CDR2 sequences are MNHEY and SVGAGI. CDR3 length equals 14 residues. With 2 bases removed from V and 6 bases from J, the gap between germline ends came to 14 bases.

J is TRBJ1-6 and V is TRBV28; D may be TRBD1 (6 bases). CDR3 length: 16 residues. Germline CDR1 reads MDHEN; CDR2 reads SYDVKM. V was shortened by 5 bases and J by 0 bases, with 11 bases between the two germline ends. CDR3 residues: CASSGLGGSYNSPLHF. The CDR3 coding sequence is TGTGCCAGCAGTGGATTAGGGGGCTCCTATAATTCACCCCTCCACTTT.

The chain combines TRBV6-5 with TRBJ1-5; D is unclear. V was trimmed by 6 bases and J by 2 bases, leaving 8 bases between them. CDR1 MNHEY and CDR2 SVGAGI come from the germline V gene. The CDR3 runs 13 residues. In DNA, the CDR3 is TGTGCCAGCAGCGATCCGGGCAATCAGCCCCAGCATTTT. Translating it yields CASSDPGNQPQHF.

The rearrangement joins TRBV9 to TRBJ1-2, with D possibly matching TRBD1 (5 bases). V was trimmed by 6 bases and J by 8 bases, leaving 14 bases between them. The length of the CDR3 is 12 residues. Germline lookup yields CDR1 SGDLS and CDR2 YYNGEE. The CDR3 is CASTSLGGGYTF. The CDR3 nucleotides are TGTGCCAGCACCTCCCTCGGGGGAGGCTACACCTTC.

With respect to this clone: This sample includes further DNA sequences coding for the same CDR3. This chain joins TRBV5-1 and TRBJ1-2, with 7 bases aligning to TRBD1. This CDR3 region has 14 residues. After removal of 0 bases from V and 3 bases from J, the junction contained 2 bases not matched to a gene. In germline, CDR1 is SGHRS, CDR2 YFSETQ. The CDR3 is CASSLDTGDYGYTF. The DNA for the CDR3 is TGCGCCAGCAGCTTGGACACAGGGGACTATGGCTACACCTTC. Full variable domain (rest looked up from reference TRBV5-1 and TRBJ1-2): KAGVTQTPRYLIKTRGQQVTLSCSPISGHRSVSWYQQTPGQGLQFLFEYFSETQRNKGNFPGRFSGRQFSNSRSEMNVSTLELGDSALYLCASSLDTGDYGYTFGSGTRLTVV.

The chain uses TRBV15 and TRBJ2-3; D may be TRBD2 (5 bases). Trimming pared 5 bases from V and 3 bases from J, leaving 15 bases between. The CDR3 extends over 15 amino acids. Germline-derived CDR1 and CDR2 are LNHNV and YYDKDF (reference sequence). CDR3 residues: CATSAAGVRTDTQYF. CDR3 sequence (DNA): TGTGCCACCAGCGCCGCCGGGGTGCGGACAGATACGCAGTATTTT.

The chain recombines TRBV29-1 with TRBJ2-6; no reliable D call. CDR3 length equals 13 residues. Germline assignment: CDR1 SQVTM and CDR2 ANQGSEA. Deletions cut 4 bases from V and 1 base from J, with 5 bases between. The CDR3 DNA reads as TGCAGCGTTGCCCTTTCTGGGGCCAACGTCCTGACTTTC. Its protein product is CSVALSGANVLTF.

The table lists this clone with a few counts. This sequence joins TRBV4-1 and TRBJ1-2; D is possibly TRBD1 (5 bases). Trimming cost V 0 bases and J 7 bases, with 12 bases left between them. Per the germline V gene, CDR1 is MGHRA and CDR2 is YSYEKL. The CDR3 is 14 residues long. The CDR3: CASSQEGPPSGYTF. In DNA, the CDR3 is TGCGCCAGCAGCCAAGAGGGACCTCCTAGTGGCTACACCTTC.

The V call is TRBV29-1, the J call TRBJ2-7; TRBD1 aligns across 7 bases. Germline CDR1 SQVTM, CDR2 ANQGSEA. The CDR3 consists of 13 residues. V dropped 7 bases and J dropped 0; count of bases not matched to a gene: 6. CDR3 DNA: TGCAGCGCCCAGACAGGGAGCTCCTACGAGCAGTACTTC. This gives the protein CSAQTGSSYEQYF.

Details on this clone: Its ends do not fully match the called genes, so a read error is possible. At the DNA level, this CDR3 is encoded by other sequences in the same sample as well. The rearrangement uses TRBV5-4 and TRBJ2-3; D is ambiguous. CDR3 length: 14 amino acids. Germline CDR1 SGHNT, CDR2 YYREEE (reference sequence). The CDR3 reads CASSLDGVTDTQYF. The CDR3 DNA reads as TGTGCCAGTAGCTTGGACGGAGTGACAGATACGCAGTATTTT.

The rearrangement joins TRBV27 to TRBJ1-5; the match to TRBD1 covers 8 bases. V trimming: 4 bases; J trimming: 4 bases; junction bases outside the gene matches: 6. Germline-derived CDR1 and CDR2 are MNHEY and SMNVEV (reference sequence). This CDR3 contains 15 residues. The CDR3 loop reads CASSSWDRKNQPQHF. The CDR3 DNA reads TGTGCCAGCAGTTCTTGGGACAGGAAAAATCAGCCCCAGCATTTT.

The chain combines TRBV28 with TRBJ1-4; 8 nucleotides align to TRBD1. CDR1 and CDR2 (germline): MDHEN, SYDVKM. Trimming removed 4 bases from V and 6 bases from J; junction bases left unmatched: 7. The length of the CDR3 is 15 residues. The CDR3 loop reads CASSSSGTGDEKLFF. In nucleotides, the CDR3 is TGTGCCAGCAGTTCTTCCGGGACAGGTGATGAAAAACTGTTTTTT.

This sequence joins TRBV29-1 and TRBJ2-5; no firm D call. The CDR3 spans 13 residues. V lost 4 bases and J 0 bases, leaving 9 bases between the germline ends. The germline V gene encodes CDR1 SQVTM and CDR2 ANQGSEA. The chain's CDR3 is CSVGGPYQETQYF. DNA for the CDR3: TGCAGCGTTGGGGGTCCTTACCAAGAGACCCAGTACTTC.

This sequence joins TRBV11-3 and TRBJ2-3; D is possibly TRBD1 or TRBD2 (5 bases each). Looked up from germline, CDR1 is SGHNT and CDR2 is YENEEA. This CDR3 is 14 amino acids long. V lost 5 bases, J lost 5 bases, and 14 bases lay in between. This CDR3 is CASSLGTLGDTQYF. The DNA of the CDR3 is TGTGCCAGCAGCCTCGGGACCCTCGGAGATACGCAGTATTTT.

In its sample, this clone was seen once. The chain employs TRBV7-3 and TRBJ1-4, with 9 bases fitting TRBD1. This CDR3 has 13 residues. V dropped 5 bases and J dropped 11; count of bases not matched to a gene: 6. Germline CDR1 is SGHTA and CDR2 is FQGTGA. CDR3 loop: CASSPRQGGKLFF. CDR3 nucleotide sequence: TGTGCCAGCAGCCCCCGACAGGGGGGGAAACTGTTTTTT.

This clone showed up just a few times. This chain joins TRBV11-1 and TRBJ2-1; D may be TRBD2 (6 bases). V lost 6 bases to trimming and J lost 5 bases, with 14 bases between them. The CDR3 is made up of 14 amino acids. Germline values: CDR1 SGHAT, CDR2 FQDESV (reference sequence). The CDR3 loop is CASSHEERDNEQFF. The CDR3, as DNA: TGTGCCAGCAGTCATGAGGAGCGGGACAATGAGCAGTTCTTC.

The chain couples TRBV19 to TRBJ2-7; D call uncertain. The germline CDR1 and CDR2 sequences are LNHDA and SQIVND (reference sequence). The CDR3 spans 13 residues. V shed 2 bases and J shed 0 bases, with 5 bases lying between them. CDR3 loop: CASSILDSYEQYF. In DNA, the CDR3 is TGTGCCAGTAGTATACTCGACTCCTACGAGCAGTACTTC.

The DNA for the CDR3 is TGTGCCAGCAGTGGCCGAACCTATGGCTACACCTTC. Residues: CASSGRTYGYTF. This chain links TRBV2 with TRBJ1-2, with D unclear. The germline V gene has CDR1 SNHLY and CDR2 FYNNEI. The CDR3 loop spans 12 amino acids. The ends were cut back, 4 bases at V and 4 bases at J, with 7 bases in the middle.

The chain uses TRBV9 and TRBJ2-3; D is uncertain. The germline V and J ends were trimmed by 0 bases and 3 bases, with 8 bases remaining between them. Germline V gives CDR1 SGDLS, CDR2 YYNGEE. The CDR3 spans 14 residues. CDR3 sequence (DNA): TGTGCCAGCAGCGTAGAAGGCTTAACAGATACGCAGTATTTT. It codes for CASSVEGLTDTQYF.